The source of this T cell receptor (beta chain) is a study of T cells in Graves' hyperthyroidism and ophthalmopathy (dated by TCRdb to about 2019). Background for the entire study: TCR V-J signatures able to tell the groups apart were searched for in a discovery cohort of more than 90 patients, of whom roughly 42 had Graves' ophthalmopathy and 57 had stable Graves' hyperthyroidism. The roughly 90 discovery patients were divided at random into training and test sets in a 7:3 ratio. The paper reports TCR Vbeta CDR3 sequencing of 135 peripheral blood samples: over 40 ophthalmopathy, 75 to 80 hyperthyroidism and approximately 17 progressor patients. The study also compared thyroid tissue and blood T-cell repertoires from five or six Graves' hyperthyroidism patients. Prospective prediction of ophthalmopathy was tested in an independent validation cohort consisting of fewer than 20 hyperthyroidism patients and over 15 patients who later progressed to ophthalmopathy. Following sampling, methimazole starting at 30 mg daily was given to hyperthyroidism patients, and high-dose intravenous methylprednisolone was given to ophthalmopathy patients. The paper's findings and limits, for the study overall: In validation, the model predicted progression to ophthalmopathy with around 71% sensitivity and over 72% specificity, a median of about six months before onset. In cross-validation, a model built on a 13 V-J signature told ophthalmopathy apart from stable hyperthyroidism with 85% to 90% sensitivity and about 81% specificity, and in testing the same model reached 80%/75%. No statistical method was used to fix the sample size in advance, and group allocation was not hidden from the investigators. Most expanded thyroid clonotypes (frequency above 0.001) were also found in blood, which suggests that blood repertoires may mirror thyroid immune responses.

Concerning this clonotype: Its antigen has not been determined. Per-nucleotide qualities are absent, and no much larger clonotype sits a single base away.

Graves' hyperthyroidism was defined as stable when no progression to ophthalmopathy occurred over 18 months of follow-up. Hyperthyroidism patients were newly diagnosed, had a disease duration of under 2 months, and were aged 18 to 65 years. The study excluded patients with uncontrolled infections, other autoimmune diseases, pregnancy or lactation. Diagnoses relied on clinical symptoms, serum thyroxine and TRAb, thyroid ultrasound and orbital computed tomography. Trizol reagent was used to extract total RNA, and RNA quality was then checked on an Agilent 2100 Bioanalyzer. The TCR beta CDR3 regions were amplified from RNA transcripts. A first-round RT-PCR of the TCR CDR3 used the HTBI primer set with the Qiagen OneStep RT-PCR kit. Libraries were constructed in a second round of multiplex PCR, after which size selection and purification were carried out. The libraries were sequenced on an Illumina HiSeq2000 using paired-end 100 bp reads. The paper's data handling went like this. SOAPnuke was used to process the raw data, with reads discarded if the reads contained adapters or uncalled bases, had a mean Phred below 15, or lacked an exact constant-primer or identifier match. COPE v1.2.5 was used to merge the high-quality paired reads, and each unique nucleotide sequence was defined as a clonotype. MiTCR v1.1 was used to align the clonotypes against IMGT TRBV, TRBD and TRBJ reference segments. The analysis included only V-J combinations with a frequency above 0.0001, which together covered around 99% of the repertoires. The TCS score was defined as the ratio of F50 (clonal expansion) to E x V (chaos), calculated using BLOSUM62-based TCRdist between CDR3 peptides within each V-J. Welch's t-statistics and random forest reduced roughly 540 V-J features to 13, which were used in a naive Bayes classifier (R e1071). The public reads were run again by TCRdb, first through fastp at Q25 and then through MiXCR, and only productive beta chains were kept. Merged by CDR3 protein, the rows form single entries marked with the most common genes and DNA. None of the V and J calls come from the authors' own analysis; TCRdb made them. The table for this sample lists hundreds of thousands of distinct CDR3 sequences; roughly 50% of them were counted only once. Together, the top ten hold 8% to 8.5% of the sample.

The CDR3 goes from the cysteine to the phenylalanine over 14 residues. The retained sequence is limited to the CDR3, 42 bases, with the frame set at the first base. The germline V end is reduced by 5 bases and the J end by 7 bases; junction bases left unmatched: 6. CDR1 and CDR2 were assigned from the germline V gene as SNHLY and FYNNEI. Sequencing was carried out using peripheral blood or thyroid tissue (not recorded which). Recombination joined TRBV2 with TRBJ2-5, with 11 middle bases fitting TRBD2. The clonotype was recovered from a woman under 30 with Graves' hyperthyroidism. Donor details come from another sample of the same person, matched by shared clones. The nucleotide sequence reads as follows: TGTGCCAGCAGTTTAGCGGGAGGGCAGGGGACCCAGTACTTC. Its translation reads: CASSLAGGQGTQYF. With all but the CDR3 taken from the reference TRBV2 and TRBJ2-5 genes, the full variable domain is: EPEVTQTPSHQVTQMGQEVILRCVPISNHLYFYWYRQILGQKVEFLVSFYNNEISEKSEIFDDQFSVERPDGSNFTLKIRSTKLEDSAMYFCASSLAGGQGTQYFGPGTRLLVL.